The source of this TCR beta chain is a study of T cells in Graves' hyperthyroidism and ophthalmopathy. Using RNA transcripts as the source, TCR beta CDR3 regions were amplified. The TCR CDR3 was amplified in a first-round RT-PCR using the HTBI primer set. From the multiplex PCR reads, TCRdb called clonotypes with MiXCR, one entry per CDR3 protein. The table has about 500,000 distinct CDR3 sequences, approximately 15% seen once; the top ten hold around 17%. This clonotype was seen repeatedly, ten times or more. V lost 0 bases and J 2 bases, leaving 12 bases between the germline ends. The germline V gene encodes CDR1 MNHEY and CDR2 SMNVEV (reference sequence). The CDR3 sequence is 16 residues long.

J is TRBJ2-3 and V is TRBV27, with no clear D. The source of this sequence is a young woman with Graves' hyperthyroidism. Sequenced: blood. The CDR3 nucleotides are TGTGCCAGCAGTTTATCGAAGAAGGGCTTCACAGATACGCAGTATTTT. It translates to CASSLSKKGFTDTQYF.